Given below is one T cell receptor (beta chain) in context. How the authors handled the data: Quantification of nucleated cells was approximated via reference gene primer amplification. The method was immunoSEQ multiplex PCR; TCRdb's version includes in-frame clones alone and lacks a portion of them. The V and J calls and clone size come from that table; D and trimming were worked out from the DNA. The repertoire holds approximately 310,000 clones, with more than 75% as singletons. The CDR3 has 15 residues. The V gene's germline CDR1 is GTSNPN and CDR2 SVGIG (reference sequence). V was shortened by 0 bases and J by 2 bases, with 10 bases between the two germline ends. The data derive from a study of blood T cell repertoires in COVID-19.

The sample consisted of peripheral blood. The receptor was isolated from a man aged 45-60 years with active or convalescent COVID-19. The chain recombines TRBV30 with TRBJ2-2; D is perhaps TRBD1 (6 bases). The CDR3 loop is CAWSVWGRNTGELFF. The CDR3 bases are TGTGCCTGGAGTGTATGGGGGCGAAACACCGGGGAGCTGTTTTTT.